This T cell receptor (beta chain) was captured in a study of T cell changes during pregnancy in multiple sclerosis (dated by TCRdb to about 2019). For the study in its entirety: Changes in the T cell repertoire over the course of pregnancy were examined in this study in women with multiple sclerosis.

The protocol used for the library was the immunoSEQ multiplex PCR assay. The source is immuneACCESS, and TCRdb retained only in-frame sequences with V and J called. Part of the clones is not carried over; for the studies checked, unresolved V genes explain less than half of this, and the remainder is unexplained. The sample table records around 27,000 clones; roughly 91% of these occur just once. The ten largest clones capture roughly 0.42% of the sample. Unmatched junction bases come to 16, with V trimmed by 2 bases and J by 0 bases. The CDR3 holds 20 amino acids from the cysteine to the phenylalanine. CDR3 DNA only is kept here, 60 bases in frame from base 1. In the germline V gene (reference sequence), CDR1 corresponds to GTSNPN and CDR2 to SVGIG. This clone was picked up one time. The antigen this receptor binds is unknown. Base qualities are not provided; no much larger clone lies one nucleotide away.

Material: CD4+ T cells from peripheral blood mononuclear cells, obtained after pregnancy. The chain joins TRBV30 to TRBJ2-6, with 7 bases aligning to TRBD1. This clonotype was sampled from a female donor with multiple sclerosis, enrolled in a pregnancy study. The nucleotides read TGTGCCTGGAGTCGGACAGGTTACCTGCTGCATATCTCTGGGGCCAACGTCCTGACTTTC. This translates into CAWSRTGYLLHISGANVLTF.